Listed here is a single TCR beta chain. This sample is part of a study of control samples from healthy donors and cancer patients. V gave up 5 bases and J gave up 10 bases; unmatched junction bases: 4. The germline gives CDR1 MRHNA, CDR2 SNTAGT. The CDR3 contains 12 residues. The data were produced by immunoSEQ multiplex PCR, yet TCRdb's version contains in-frame clones alone and is incomplete. The repertoire consists of around 110,000 clones, with about 93% occurring once and the leading ten covering over 2.5%. The material sequenced was blood. This sequence joins TRBV6-4 and TRBJ1-1; TRBD1 matches at 10 bases. The sequence was collected from a man younger than 40 in good health. CDR3: CASSPDRGGAFF. The CDR3 DNA follows: TGTGCCAGCAGTCCGGACAGGGGGGGAGCTTTCTTT.